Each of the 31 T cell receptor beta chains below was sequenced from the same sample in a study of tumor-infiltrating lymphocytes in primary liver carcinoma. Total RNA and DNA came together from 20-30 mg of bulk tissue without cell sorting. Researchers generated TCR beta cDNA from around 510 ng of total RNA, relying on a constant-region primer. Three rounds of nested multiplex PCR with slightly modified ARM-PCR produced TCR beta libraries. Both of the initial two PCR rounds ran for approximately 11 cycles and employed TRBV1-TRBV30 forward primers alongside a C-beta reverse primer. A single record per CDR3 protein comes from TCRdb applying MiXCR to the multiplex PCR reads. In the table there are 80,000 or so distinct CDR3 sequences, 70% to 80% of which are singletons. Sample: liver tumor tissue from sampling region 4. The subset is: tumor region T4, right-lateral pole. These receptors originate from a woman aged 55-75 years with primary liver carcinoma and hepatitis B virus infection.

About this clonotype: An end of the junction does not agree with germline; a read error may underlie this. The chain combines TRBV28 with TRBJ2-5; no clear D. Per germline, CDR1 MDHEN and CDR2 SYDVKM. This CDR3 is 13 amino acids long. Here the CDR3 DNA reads TGTGCCAGCAGTTTATTCGGTGTTGAGACCCAGTGCTTC. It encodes CASSLFGVETQCF.

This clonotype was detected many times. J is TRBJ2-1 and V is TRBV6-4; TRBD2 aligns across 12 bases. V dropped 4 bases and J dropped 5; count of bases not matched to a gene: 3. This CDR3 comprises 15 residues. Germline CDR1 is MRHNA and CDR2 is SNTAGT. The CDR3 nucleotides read TGTGCCAGCAGTGCCGGACTAGCGGGACACAATGAGCAGTTCTTC. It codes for CASSAGLAGHNEQFF.

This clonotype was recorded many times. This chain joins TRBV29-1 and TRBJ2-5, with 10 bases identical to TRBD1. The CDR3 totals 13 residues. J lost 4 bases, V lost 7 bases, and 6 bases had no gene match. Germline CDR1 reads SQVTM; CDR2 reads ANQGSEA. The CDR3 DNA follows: TGCAGCGCTATGACAGGGGGCCGAGAGACCCAGTACTTC. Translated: CSAMTGGRETQYF.

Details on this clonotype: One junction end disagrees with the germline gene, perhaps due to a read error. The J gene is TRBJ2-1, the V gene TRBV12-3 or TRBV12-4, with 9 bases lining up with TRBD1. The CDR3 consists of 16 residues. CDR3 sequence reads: CASSSRPWDRDNEQFF. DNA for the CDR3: TGTGCCAGCAGTTCTCGCCCATGGGACAGGGACAATGAGCAATTCTTC.

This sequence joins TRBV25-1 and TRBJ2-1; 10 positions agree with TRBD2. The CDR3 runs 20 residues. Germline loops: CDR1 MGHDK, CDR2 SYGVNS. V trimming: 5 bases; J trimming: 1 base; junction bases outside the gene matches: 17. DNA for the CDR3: TGTGCCAGCAGTCCCCCATTGGGGCTAGCGGGAGTTCGATCCTACAATGAGCAGTTCTTC. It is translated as CASSPPLGLAGVRSYNEQFF.

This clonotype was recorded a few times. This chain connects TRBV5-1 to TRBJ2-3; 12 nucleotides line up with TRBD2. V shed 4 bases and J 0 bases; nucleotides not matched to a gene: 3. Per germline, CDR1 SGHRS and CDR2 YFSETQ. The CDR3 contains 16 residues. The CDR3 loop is CASSPGTSGSTDTQYF. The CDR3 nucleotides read TGCGCCAGCAGCCCTGGGACTAGCGGGAGCACAGATACGCAGTATTTT.

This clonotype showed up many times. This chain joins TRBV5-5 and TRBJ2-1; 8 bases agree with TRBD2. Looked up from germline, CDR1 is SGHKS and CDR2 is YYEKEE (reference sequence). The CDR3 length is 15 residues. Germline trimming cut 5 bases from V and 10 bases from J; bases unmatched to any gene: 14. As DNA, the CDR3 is TGTGCCAGCAGGCGCGGGAGGACCTCGTGGGACGAGCAGTTCTTC. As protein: CASRRGRTSWDEQFF.

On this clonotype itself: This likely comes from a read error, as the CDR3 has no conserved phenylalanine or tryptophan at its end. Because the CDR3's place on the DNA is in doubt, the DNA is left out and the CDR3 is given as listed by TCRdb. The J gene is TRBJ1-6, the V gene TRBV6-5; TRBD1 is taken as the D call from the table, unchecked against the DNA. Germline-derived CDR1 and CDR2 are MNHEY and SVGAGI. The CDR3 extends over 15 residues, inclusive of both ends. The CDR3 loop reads CASSYSGGVNSPFHL.

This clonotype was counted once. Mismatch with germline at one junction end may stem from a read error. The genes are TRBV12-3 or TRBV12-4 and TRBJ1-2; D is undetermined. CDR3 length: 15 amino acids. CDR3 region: CASSLRQITYYGYTF. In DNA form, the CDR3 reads TGTGCTAGCAGTTTGAGGCAGATAACGTACTATGGCTACACCTTC.

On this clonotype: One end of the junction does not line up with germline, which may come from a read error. In DNA, the CDR3 is TGTGCCAGTAGTTTAAGGGGAGGGGTCATTGGGAACACTGAAGCTTTCTTT. It is translated as CASSLRGGVIGNTEAFF. The rearrangement uses TRBV12-3 or TRBV12-4 and TRBJ1-1, with a tentative D call TRBD1 (5 bases). The CDR3 extends over 17 amino acids.

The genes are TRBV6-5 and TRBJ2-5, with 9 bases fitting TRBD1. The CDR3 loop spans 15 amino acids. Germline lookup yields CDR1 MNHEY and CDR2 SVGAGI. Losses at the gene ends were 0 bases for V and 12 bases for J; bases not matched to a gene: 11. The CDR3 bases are TGTGCCAGCAGTTACTCGAGGGACAGGGAAGAGATCAAGTACTTC. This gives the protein CASSYSRDREEIKYF.

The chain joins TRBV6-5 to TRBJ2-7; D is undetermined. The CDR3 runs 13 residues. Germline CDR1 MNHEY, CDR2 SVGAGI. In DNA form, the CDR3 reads TGTCCCAACAGTTACTCGGGTAGTTCCGAGCAGTACTTC. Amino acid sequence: CPNSYSGSSEQYF.

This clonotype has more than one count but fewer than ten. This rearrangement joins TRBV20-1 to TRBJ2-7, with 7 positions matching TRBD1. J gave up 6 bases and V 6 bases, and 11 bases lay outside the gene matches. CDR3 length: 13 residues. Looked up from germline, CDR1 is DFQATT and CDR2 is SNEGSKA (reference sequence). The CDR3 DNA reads TGCAGTGCCCCCTCTACAGGGGAGATCGAGCAGTACTTC. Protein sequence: CSAPSTGEIEQYF.

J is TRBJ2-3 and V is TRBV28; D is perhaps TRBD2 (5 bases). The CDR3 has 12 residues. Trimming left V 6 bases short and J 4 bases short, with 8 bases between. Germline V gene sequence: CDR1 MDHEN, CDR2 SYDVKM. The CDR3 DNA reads TGTGCCAGCAGAGGTAGCGCAGATACGCAGTATTTT. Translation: CASRGSADTQYF.

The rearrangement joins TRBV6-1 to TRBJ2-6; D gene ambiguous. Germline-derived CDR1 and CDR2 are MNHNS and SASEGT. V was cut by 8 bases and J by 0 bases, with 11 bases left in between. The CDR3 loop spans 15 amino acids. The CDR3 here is CASVPGSSGANVLTF. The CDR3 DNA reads TGTGCCAGCGTACCTGGTTCCTCTGGGGCCAACGTCCTGACTTTC.

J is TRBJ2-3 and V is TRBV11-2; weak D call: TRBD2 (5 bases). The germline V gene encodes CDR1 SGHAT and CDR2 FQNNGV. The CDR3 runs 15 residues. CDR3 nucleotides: TGTGCTTGCAGCTTCCACACTAGACACACAGATACGCAGTATTTT. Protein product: CACSFHTRHTDTQYF.

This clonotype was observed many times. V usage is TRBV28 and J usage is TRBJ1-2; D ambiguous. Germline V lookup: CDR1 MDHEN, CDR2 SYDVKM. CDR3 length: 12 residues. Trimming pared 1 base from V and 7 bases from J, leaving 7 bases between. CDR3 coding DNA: TGTGCCAGCAGTTTATTGGCGGGTGGCTACACCTTC. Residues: CASSLLAGGYTF.

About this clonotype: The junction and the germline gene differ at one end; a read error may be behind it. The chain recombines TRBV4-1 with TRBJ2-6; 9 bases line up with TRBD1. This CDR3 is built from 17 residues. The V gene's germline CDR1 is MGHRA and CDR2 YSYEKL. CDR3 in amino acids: CASSQEGQGSGAYVLTF. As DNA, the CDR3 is TGCGCCAGCAGCCAAGAGGGACAGGGTTCCGGGGCCTACGTCCTGACTTTC.

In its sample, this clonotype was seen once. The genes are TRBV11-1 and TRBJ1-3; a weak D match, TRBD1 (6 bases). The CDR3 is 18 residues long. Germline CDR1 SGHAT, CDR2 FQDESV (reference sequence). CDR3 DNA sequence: TGTGTTAGCAGCTTCAATCCACCGCCAGGGGACTCTGGAAACACCATATATTTT. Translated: CVSSFNPPPGDSGNTIYF.

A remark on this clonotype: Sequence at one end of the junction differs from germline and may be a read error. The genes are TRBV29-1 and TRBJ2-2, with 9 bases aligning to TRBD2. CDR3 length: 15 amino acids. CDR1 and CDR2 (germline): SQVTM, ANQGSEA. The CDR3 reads CSVKGLATNIGELFF. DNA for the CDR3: TGCAGCGTAAAGGGACTAGCAACGAACATCGGGGAGCTGTTTTTT.

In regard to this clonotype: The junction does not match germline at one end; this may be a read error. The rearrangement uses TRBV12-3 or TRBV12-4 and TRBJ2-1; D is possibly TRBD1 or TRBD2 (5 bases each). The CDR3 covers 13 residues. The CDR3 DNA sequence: TGTGCCAGCATCCGGGACCGTGGCGGTAAGCAGTTCTTT. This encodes CASIRDRGGKQFF.

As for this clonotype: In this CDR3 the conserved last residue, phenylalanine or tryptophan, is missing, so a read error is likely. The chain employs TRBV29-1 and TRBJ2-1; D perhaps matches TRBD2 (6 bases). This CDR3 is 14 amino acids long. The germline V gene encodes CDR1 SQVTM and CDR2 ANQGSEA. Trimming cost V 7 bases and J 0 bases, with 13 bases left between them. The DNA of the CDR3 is TGCAGCGGCAGGCGGGGCAGCTCCTACAATGAGCAGTTCCTC. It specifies CSGRRGSSYNEQFL.

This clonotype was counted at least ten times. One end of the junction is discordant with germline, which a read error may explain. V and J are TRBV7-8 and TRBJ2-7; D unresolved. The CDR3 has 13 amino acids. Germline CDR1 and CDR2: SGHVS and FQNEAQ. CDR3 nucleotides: TGTGCCAGCAGCTTAGTGGACGGCCGCGAGCAGGACTTC. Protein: CASSLVDGREQDF.

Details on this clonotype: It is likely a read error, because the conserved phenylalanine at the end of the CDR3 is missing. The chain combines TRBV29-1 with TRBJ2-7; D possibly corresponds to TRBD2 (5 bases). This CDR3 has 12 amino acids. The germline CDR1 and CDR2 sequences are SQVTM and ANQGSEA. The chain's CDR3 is CSVEGDKREQYY. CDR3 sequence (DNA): TGCAGTGTTGAGGGCGATAAGCGCGAGCAGTACTAC.

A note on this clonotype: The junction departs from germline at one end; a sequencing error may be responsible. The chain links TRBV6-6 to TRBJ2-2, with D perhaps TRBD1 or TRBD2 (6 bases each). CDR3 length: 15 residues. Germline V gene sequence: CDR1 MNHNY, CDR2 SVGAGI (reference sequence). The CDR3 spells CASTYGGSNTGELSF. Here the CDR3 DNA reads TGTGCCAGCACTTACGGGGGCAGCAACACCGGGGAGCTGTCTTTT.

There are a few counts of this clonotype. The CDR3 DNA follows: TGTGCCAGCAGTTCCCTCGGGGGAGCGGCCATATATTTT. Its translation is CASSSLGGAAIYF. V usage is TRBV2 and J usage is TRBJ1-3, with D maybe TRBD1 (5 bases). The length of the CDR3 is 13 residues. V lost 5 bases, J lost 11 bases, and 16 bases lay in between. Per germline, CDR1 SNHLY and CDR2 FYNNEI.

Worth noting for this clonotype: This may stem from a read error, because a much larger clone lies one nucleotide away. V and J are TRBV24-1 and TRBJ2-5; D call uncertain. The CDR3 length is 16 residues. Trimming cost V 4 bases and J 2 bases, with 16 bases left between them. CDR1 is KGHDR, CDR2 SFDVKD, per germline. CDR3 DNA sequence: TGTGCCACCAGTGAGTTCATCCAATCGGTGCAAGAGACCCAGTACTTC. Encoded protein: CATSEFIQSVQETQYF.

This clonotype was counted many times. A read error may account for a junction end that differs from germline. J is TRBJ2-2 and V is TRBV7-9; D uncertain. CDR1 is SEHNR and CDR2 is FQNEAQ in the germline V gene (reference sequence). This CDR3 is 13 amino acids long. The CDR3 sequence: CASSLGNTGELFF. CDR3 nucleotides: TGCGCCAGCAGCTTGGGAAACACCGGGGAGCTGTTTTTT.

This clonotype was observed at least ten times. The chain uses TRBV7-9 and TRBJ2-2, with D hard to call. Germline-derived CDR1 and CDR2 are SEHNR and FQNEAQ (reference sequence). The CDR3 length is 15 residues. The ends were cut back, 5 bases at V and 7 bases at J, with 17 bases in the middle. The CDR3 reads CASSAASWVGGELFF. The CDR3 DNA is TGTGCCAGCAGCGCCGCCTCGTGGGTTGGCGGGGAGCTGTTTTTT. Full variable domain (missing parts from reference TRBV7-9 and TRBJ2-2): DTGVSQNPRHKITKRGQNVTFRCDPISEHNRLYWYRQTLGQGPEFLTYFQNEAQLEKSRLLSDRFSAERPKGSFSTLEIQRTEQGDSAMYLCASSAASWVGGELFFGEGSRLTVL.

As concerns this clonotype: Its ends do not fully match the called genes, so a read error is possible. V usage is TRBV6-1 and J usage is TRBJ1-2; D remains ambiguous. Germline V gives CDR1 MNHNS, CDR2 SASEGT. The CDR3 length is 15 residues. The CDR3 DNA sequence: TGTGTCAGCAGTTCCCAATCGGGTGGGAATTATGGCTACACCTTC. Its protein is CVSSSQSGGNYGYTF.

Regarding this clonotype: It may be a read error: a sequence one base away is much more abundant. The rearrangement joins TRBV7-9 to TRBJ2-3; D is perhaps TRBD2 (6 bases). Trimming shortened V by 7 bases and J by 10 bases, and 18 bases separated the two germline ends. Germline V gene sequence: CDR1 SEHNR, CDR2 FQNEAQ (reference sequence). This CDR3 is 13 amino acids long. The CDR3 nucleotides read TGTGCCAGCACCAGGGACTTCCCCTCCGCGCAGTATTTT. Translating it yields CASTRDFPSAQYF.